Each of the 13 T cell receptor beta chains below was sequenced from the same sample in a study of blood T cell repertoires in COVID-19. The repertoire was sequenced with immunoSEQ multiplex PCR; TCRdb's copy has only in-frame clones and lacks some. This sample has approximately 130,000 clones, with 84% found just once. Specimen: peripheral blood. The receptor source for this set is a human donor in a cohort sampled during active COVID-19.

The V gene is TRBV29-1, the J gene TRBJ2-3; no firm D call. The CDR3 spans 13 residues. The V gene lost 4 bases and the J gene lost 3 bases, with 11 bases spanning the gap. CDR1 and CDR2 from the germline V gene are SQVTM and ANQGSEA. The CDR3 loop is CSVAARLTDTQYF. CDR3 DNA sequence: TGCAGCGTTGCGGCCAGGCTAACAGATACGCAGTATTTT.

The J gene is TRBJ1-6, the V gene TRBV30; D is perhaps TRBD1 (6 bases). The V end was cut by 2 bases, the J end by 14 bases, with 22 bases between. The CDR3 consists of 15 residues. Per germline, CDR1 GTSNPN and CDR2 SVGIG (reference sequence). The CDR3 region is CAWSPSTGIPGTLHF. The CDR3 DNA follows: TGTGCCTGGAGTCCCTCCACAGGGATCCCAGGCACCCTCCACTTT.

The V gene is TRBV2, the J gene TRBJ2-2; D is undetermined. V was shortened by 7 bases and J by 4 bases, with 13 bases between the two germline ends. CDR1 and CDR2 from the germline V gene are SNHLY and FYNNEI. The CDR3 extends over 14 amino acids. DNA for the CDR3: TGTGCCAGCAAAACAGACCGGTCCACCGGGGAGCTGTTTTTT. This codes for CASKTDRSTGELFF.

The sample holds one count of this clone. V gene TRBV11-1 combines with J gene TRBJ1-1, with TRBD1 matching over 7 bases. The length of the CDR3 is 15 residues. The J segment lost 2 bases and the V segment lost 5 bases, leaving 8 bases of the junction unmatched. CDR1 is SGHAT and CDR2 is FQDESV in the germline V gene (reference sequence). In DNA form, the CDR3 reads TGTGCCAGCAGCCAGGGGGACAGTTACAACACTGAAGCTTTCTTT. It specifies CASSQGDSYNTEAFF. The whole variable domain, filled in from reference TRBV11-1 and TRBJ1-1, reads EAEVAQSPRYKITEKSQAVAFWCDPISGHATLYWYRQILGQGPELLVQFQDESVVDDSQLPKDRFSAERLKGVDSTLKIQPAELGDSAMYLCASSQGDSYNTEAFFGQGTRLTVV.

The rearrangement links TRBV5-1 to TRBJ2-1; TRBD1 agrees at 8 bases. The CDR3 is made up of 15 amino acids. Trimming at V came to 4 bases and at J to 6 bases, leaving 9 bases not matched to a gene. Per the germline V gene, CDR1 is SGHRS and CDR2 is YFSETQ. The CDR3 reads CASSLGQGGGNEQFF. The DNA of the CDR3 is TGCGCCAGCAGCCTCGGACAGGGTGGTGGCAATGAGCAGTTCTTC.

The chain uses TRBV2 and TRBJ1-1; 7 bases line up with TRBD1. The trim removed 4 bases at V and 1 base at J, leaving 3 bases unmatched. The CDR3 is 14 amino acids. Germline CDR1 reads SNHLY; CDR2 reads FYNNEI. CDR3 nucleotide sequence: TGTGCCAGCAGTGCTGACAGGGCGAACACTGAAGCTTTCTTT. Protein: CASSADRANTEAFF.

Written as DNA, the CDR3 is TGTGCCAGCAGTTTATCTTCTGTTTCCGGGGGACTCGCGGATACGCAGTATTTT. Translated: CASSLSSVSGGLADTQYF. This rearrangement joins TRBV27 to TRBJ2-3; D might be TRBD2 (6 bases). Trimming pared 0 bases from V and 6 bases from J, leaving 22 bases between. The germline V gene encodes CDR1 MNHEY and CDR2 SMNVEV (reference sequence). The CDR3 sequence is 18 residues long.

The chain uses TRBV4-2 and TRBJ1-2; the D is unclear. The CDR3 is 15 amino acids. The V end was cut by 4 bases, the J end by 6 bases, with 18 bases between. The germline V gene encodes CDR1 LGHNA and CDR2 YNFKEQ. This chain's CDR3 is CASSLLWSGSDGYTF. The CDR3 coding sequence is TGTGCCAGCAGCCTTCTTTGGTCGGGTAGCGATGGCTACACCTTC.

V and J are TRBV29-1 and TRBJ1-1, with D perhaps TRBD1 (6 bases). CDR1 is SQVTM, CDR2 ANQGSEA, per germline. CDR3 length: 12 amino acids. Trimming removed 5 bases from V and 4 bases from J, with 11 bases in between. CDR3 sequence (DNA): TGCAGCGTTCAAGGGGGGGGCACTGAAGCTTTCTTT. Protein product: CSVQGGGTEAFF.

V gene TRBV12-3 or TRBV12-4 combines with J gene TRBJ2-1; a possible D gene is TRBD1 (5 bases). The CDR3 spans 13 residues. V was trimmed by 5 bases and J by 7 bases, leaving 12 bases between them. Here the CDR3 DNA reads TGTGCCAGCAGTACTACAGGTTTAAATGAGCAGTTCTTC. This sequence encodes CASSTTGLNEQFF.

The chain joins TRBV19 to TRBJ2-7, with TRBD1 matching over 11 bases. This CDR3 spans 14 amino acids. The V segment lost 5 bases and the J segment 7 bases; nucleotides outside the gene matches: 7. Germline V gives CDR1 LNHDA, CDR2 SQIVND (reference sequence). DNA for the CDR3: TGTGCCAGTAGTCTCGGACAGGGGGCTGAAGAGCAGTACTTC. Its protein product is CASSLGQGAEEQYF.

The rearrangement joins TRBV5-1 to TRBJ1-5, with 7 bases that match TRBD1. The CDR3 has 15 residues. Germline V gene sequence: CDR1 SGHRS, CDR2 YFSETQ. After removal of 4 bases from V and 1 base from J, the junction contained 5 bases not matched to a gene. DNA for the CDR3: TGCGCCAGCAGCCCGGGACAGAGCAGCAATCAGCCCCAGCATTTT. Protein product: CASSPGQSSNQPQHF.

The chain is built from TRBV6-4 and TRBJ1-5; no firm D call. Germline V CDR1 and CDR2: MRHNA, SNTAGT. Trimming took off 6 bases at V and 2 bases at J, with 8 bases between the two ends. The CDR3 loop spans 13 amino acids. This chain's CDR3 is CASSSGGNQPQHF. The CDR3 DNA sequence: TGTGCCAGCAGCTCCGGGGGCAATCAGCCCCAGCATTTT.